The 20 T cell receptor beta chains below come from one sample, sequenced in a study of T-cell memory formation after mild COVID-19. TCRdb re-called the 5' RACE reads with MiXCR, one entry per CDR3 protein. The table records 400,000 to 550,000 distinct CDR3 sequences, around a quarter of them present only once. Material for sequencing was PBMCs or a T cell subset sorted from them (not recorded which). The receptors derive from an adult woman who had mild COVID-19 (a few samples of this study predate the infection). Cell type and time point are not known.

This clonotype was seen more than once but under ten times. The chain combines TRBV24-1 with TRBJ2-2; the match to TRBD2 covers 12 bases. Germline loops: CDR1 KGHDR, CDR2 SFDVKD. The V gene end was trimmed by 9 bases and the J gene end by 0 bases; junction bases not matched to a gene: 4. This CDR3 spans 16 amino acids. The CDR3 bases are TGTGCCACCTCGGGACTAGCGGGTGCGAACACCGGGGAGCTGTTTTTT. Translating it yields CATSGLAGANTGELFF.

This clonotype was counted only a few times. This chain joins TRBV7-3 and TRBJ2-1, with D perhaps TRBD1 (5 bases). This CDR3 is 15 amino acids long. Germline V gives CDR1 SGHTA, CDR2 FQGTGA. V was shortened by 3 bases and J by 2 bases, with 11 bases between the two germline ends. As DNA, the CDR3 is TGTGCCAGCAGCTTCGACAGTTACCCCTACAATGAGCAGTTCTTC. Amino acids: CASSFDSYPYNEQFF.

V is TRBV29-1 and J is TRBJ2-3, with D tentatively TRBD2 (5 bases). Between the trimmed V and J ends, which lost 4 bases and 8 bases, there was a span of 22 bases. This CDR3 has 15 amino acids. Germline lookup yields CDR1 SQVTM and CDR2 ANQGSEA. For the CDR3, the DNA is TGCAGCGTTGTGAGGAATAGCGCTACTCCTGGTACGCAGTATTTT. It encodes CSVVRNSATPGTQYF.

This clonotype occurred a few times. V is TRBV29-1 and J is TRBJ2-5, with a tentative D call TRBD2 (6 bases). The germline CDR1 and CDR2 sequences are SQVTM and ANQGSEA. V was trimmed by 8 bases and J by 4 bases, leaving 14 bases between them. This CDR3 is 12 amino acids long. The CDR3 region is CSWTGTLETQYF. The CDR3 DNA sequence: TGCAGCTGGACTGGGACTTTAGAGACCCAGTACTTC.

The chain has TRBV29-1 and TRBJ2-7, with TRBD1 identical over 8 bases. The CDR3 runs to 14 residues. CDR1 and CDR2 from the germline V gene are SQVTM and ANQGSEA. V shed 0 bases, J shed 3 bases, and the junction held 4 bases outside the gene matches. CDR3 loop: CSVEDGTGNYEQYF. CDR3 DNA sequence: TGCAGCGTTGAAGATGGGACAGGAAACTACGAGCAGTACTTC.

This clonotype appeared a few times. This chain connects TRBV29-1 to TRBJ2-2; the match to TRBD2 covers 7 bases. Losses at the gene ends were 6 bases for V and 0 bases for J; bases not matched to a gene: 10. The CDR3 has 16 residues. Germline CDR1 SQVTM, CDR2 ANQGSEA. CDR3 DNA sequence: TGCAGCGTACTAAAAGCGGGAAGCGCGAACACCGGGGAGCTGTTTTTT. As protein: CSVLKAGSANTGELFF.

The CDR3 protein is CASNPRRGGNTGELFF. In DNA, the CDR3 is TGCGCCAGCAACCCCCGGAGAGGGGGGAACACCGGGGAGCTGTTTTTT. This chain connects TRBV5-1 to TRBJ2-2, with a possible D match to TRBD1 (6 bases). From germline, CDR1 is SGHRS and CDR2 YFSETQ. The V end was cut by 6 bases, the J end by 1 base, with 16 bases between. CDR3 size: 16 residues. The complete variable domain, with remaining parts taken from reference TRBV5-1 and TRBJ2-2, reads KAGVTQTPRYLIKTRGQQVTLSCSPISGHRSVSWYQQTPGQGLQFLFEYFSETQRNKGNFPGRFSGRQFSNSRSEMNVSTLELGDSALYLCASNPRRGGNTGELFFGEGSRLTVL.

This clonotype was seen repeatedly, ten times or more. The rearrangement uses TRBV5-6 and TRBJ1-1, with D unclear. V lost 2 bases to trimming and J lost 1 base, with 9 bases between them. The CDR3 is made up of 14 amino acids. In germline, CDR1 is SGHDT, CDR2 YYEEEE. CDR3 residues: CASSFFAGNTEAFF. The CDR3 coding sequence is TGTGCCAGCAGCTTCTTCGCGGGGAACACTGAAGCTTTCTTT.

This clonotype was recorded a few times. This chain connects TRBV6-2 or TRBV6-3 to TRBJ2-3; either TRBD1 or TRBD2 may fit D (6 bases each). Germline V gene lookup returns CDR1 MNHEY and CDR2 SVGEGT. V gave up 6 bases and J gave up 7 bases, with 20 bases separating them. The CDR3 covers 15 residues. CDR3 in amino acids: CASSRGGSGMNTQYF. The CDR3 DNA reads as TGTGCCAGCAGCCGAGGGGGGTCCGGGATGAATACGCAGTATTTT.

This clonotype was seen once. This sequence joins TRBV12-3 or TRBV12-4 and TRBJ1-1; the D is unclear. The CDR3 sequence is 15 residues long. V was shortened by 6 bases and J by 2 bases, with 16 bases between the two germline ends. The CDR3 spells CASSQLHRSNTEAFF. CDR3 DNA sequence: TGTGCCAGCAGCCAACTACATCGGAGTAACACTGAAGCTTTCTTT.

This clonotype turned up a few times. The chain joins TRBV7-3 to TRBJ2-1; 9 nucleotides agree with TRBD1. Germline values: CDR1 SGHTA, CDR2 FQGTGA. The CDR3 is 14 amino acids. The J segment lost 6 bases and the V segment lost 5 bases, leaving 5 bases of the junction unmatched. CDR3 loop: CASSRRDRVNEQFF. The CDR3 region has the DNA TGTGCCAGCAGCCGCCGGGACAGGGTCAATGAGCAGTTCTTC. The entire variable domain, with the rest obtained from reference TRBV7-3 and TRBJ2-1, is as follows: GAGVSQTPSNKVTEKGKYVELRCDPISGHTALYWYRQSLGQGPEFLIYFQGTGAADDSGLPNDRFFAVRPEGSVSTLKIQRTERGDSAVYLCASSRRDRVNEQFFGPGTRLTVL.

The CDR3 loop is CASSSPRGQPNTEAFF. The CDR3 DNA follows: TGTGCCAGCAGTTCTCCCCGGGGACAGCCGAACACTGAAGCTTTCTTT. The chain couples TRBV6-2 or TRBV6-3 to TRBJ1-1, with 7 bases lining up with TRBD1. Germline values: CDR1 MNHEY, CDR2 SVGEGT. V lost 4 bases, J lost 1 base, and 9 bases stayed unmatched. The CDR3 loop spans 16 amino acids.

The chain employs TRBV7-8 and TRBJ2-3; 9 nucleotides match TRBD1. The germline V gene encodes CDR1 SGHVS and CDR2 FQNEAQ. This CDR3 is built from 15 residues. V gave up 5 bases and J gave up 3 bases; unmatched junction bases: 6. The CDR3 coding sequence is TGTGCCAGCAGCGTACAGGGGGCCTTGACAGATACGCAGTATTTT. Its translation: CASSVQGALTDTQYF.

V gene TRBV4-3 combines with J gene TRBJ2-7; D not certain. Germline V CDR1 and CDR2: LGHNA, YSLEER. The CDR3 covers 13 residues. The V end was cut by 2 bases, the J end by 1 base, with 6 bases between. DNA for the CDR3: TGCGCCAGCAGCCAATGGCGGTCCTACGAGCAGTACTTC. Translation gives CASSQWRSYEQYF.

The genes are TRBV5-1 and TRBJ2-7; TRBD2 aligns across 11 bases. The CDR3 runs 14 residues. Germline V lookup: CDR1 SGHRS, CDR2 YFSETQ. The V and J ends lost 4 bases and 7 bases, in that order; junction bases with no gene match: 7. The CDR3 DNA reads as TGCGCCAGCAGCGGGCTAGCGGGAGGAAGTGAGCAGTACTTC. It specifies CASSGLAGGSEQYF.

V usage is TRBV7-2 and J usage is TRBJ2-1; tentative D call: TRBD2 (6 bases). The V end lost 4 bases, the J end lost 8 bases, and 21 bases lay between the germline ends. Per germline, CDR1 SGHTA and CDR2 FQGNSA. This CDR3 comprises 16 residues. CDR3 nucleotides: TGTGCCAGCAGCTCTCCGACTAGATTTTGGAGGGATGAGCAGTTCTTC. Translating gives CASSSPTRFWRDEQFF.

The V gene is TRBV20-1, the J gene TRBJ1-4; D is unclear. Per the germline V gene, CDR1 is DFQATT and CDR2 is SNEGSKA (reference sequence). The CDR3 runs 10 residues. V was cut by 6 bases and J by 5 bases, with 4 bases left in between. The CDR3 sequence is CSAENEKLFF. In DNA form, the CDR3 reads TGCAGTGCCGAAAATGAAAAACTGTTTTTT.

This clonotype has more than one count but fewer than ten. The chain couples TRBV4-1 to TRBJ2-1, with 8 bases lining up with TRBD2. The CDR3 length is 16 residues. The ends lost 0 bases at V and 4 bases at J; junction bases unmatched: 5. The germline CDR1 and CDR2 sequences are MGHRA and YSYEKL. DNA of the CDR3: TGCGCCAGCAGCCAAGAGTTAGCGGGGCCGTACAATGAGCAGTTCTTC. Amino acid sequence: CASSQELAGPYNEQFF.

This chain's CDR3 is CASSEGGGSEAFF. The CDR3 DNA reads as TGTGCCAGCAGTGAGGGAGGGGGTTCTGAAGCTTTCTTT. The chain is built from TRBV2 and TRBJ1-1; D possibly corresponds to TRBD1 (6 bases). This CDR3 spans 13 amino acids. V was trimmed by 3 bases and J by 6 bases, leaving 11 bases between them. Germline loops: CDR1 SNHLY, CDR2 FYNNEI.

The chain uses TRBV3-1 and TRBJ2-1; no clear D gene. CDR3 length: 15 amino acids. Germline V gene data show CDR1 as LGHDT and CDR2 as YNNKEL (reference sequence). Between the trimmed V and J ends, which lost 5 bases and 0 bases, there was a span of 11 bases. The CDR3 DNA reads TGTGCCAGCAGCGAAACTGGAAACTCCTACAATGAGCAGTTCTTC. It is translated as CASSETGNSYNEQFF.